What follows is one T cell receptor (beta chain) and its context. Germline V lookup: CDR1 SNHLY, CDR2 FYNNEI. Trimming took off 6 bases at V and 3 bases at J, with 6 bases between the two ends. The CDR3 has 11 residues. In the original processing: Quantification of nucleated cells was approximated via reference gene primer amplification. Using immunoSEQ multiplex PCR, the repertoire was profiled, and TCRdb retains in-frame clones only, with some absent. The V and J calls and clone size are taken from that table; D and trimming were inferred from the DNA. Among approximately 130,000 clones listed, around four fifths were seen once. This record belongs to a study of blood T cell repertoires in COVID-19. Whole-study context: Samples came from the United States, Italy and Spain, spanning acute and convalescent COVID-19. The cDNA or gDNA used as material had been derived from T cells, B-cell-depleted T cells, or PBMCs.

This receptor was obtained from a man older than 75 with acute or convalescent COVID-19. The rearrangement joins TRBV2 to TRBJ2-7; no firm D call. The sample comprised peripheral blood. The CDR3 here is CASRGYYEQYF. In DNA form, the CDR3 reads TGTGCCAGCAGGGGCTACTACGAGCAGTACTTC.